The 29 T cell receptor beta chains in this list originate from one sample, sequenced in a study of spatial heterogeneity in lung cancer. One entry per CDR3 protein results from TCRdb running MiXCR on the 5' RACE reads. The table includes 5,000 to 6,000 distinct CDR3 sequences, 8.4% detected once. Study-wide results and caveats: Intratumoral expanded alpha and beta TCR counts were found to track tumor mutation counts.

Time point meaning: sample taken at primary tumor resection. These receptors have no known antigen. The sequencing here drew on lung tumor tissue, taken at surgery. Every receptor here comes from a female donor with early-stage non-small cell lung cancer.

This clonotype was observed many times. The V call is TRBV6-2 or TRBV6-3, the J call TRBJ2-2; 13 nucleotides align to TRBD2. Germline CDR1 reads MNHEY; CDR2 reads SVGEGT. This CDR3 has 18 residues. The ends lost 6 bases at V and 0 bases at J; junction bases unmatched: 7. The CDR3 nucleotides are TGTGCCAGCAGCAGGGGACTAGCGGGGTACGCGAACACCGGGGAGCTGTTTTTT. Protein product: CASSRGLAGYANTGELFF.

This clonotype was detected many times. J is TRBJ2-1 and V is TRBV5-1, with D hard to call. The CDR3 spans 11 residues. CDR1 is SGHRS and CDR2 is YFSETQ in the germline V gene. Trimming pared 0 bases from V and 6 bases from J, leaving 1 base between. As DNA, the CDR3 is TGCGCCAGCAGCTTGGGCAATGAGCAGTTCTTC. Protein: CASSLGNEQFF.

The rearrangement uses TRBV18 and TRBJ1-1; D call uncertain. This CDR3 is 13 amino acids long. With 0 bases removed from V and 5 bases from J, the gap between germline ends came to 7 bases. The V gene's germline CDR1 is KGHSH and CDR2 LQKENI. CDR3 amino acids: CASSPPDGTEAFF. Here the CDR3 DNA reads TGTGCCAGCTCACCACCGGACGGGACTGAAGCTTTCTTT.

This clonotype was seen many times. V usage is TRBV7-8 and J usage is TRBJ2-4, with D perhaps TRBD1 (6 bases). With 1 base removed from V and 1 base from J, the gap between germline ends came to 11 bases. Germline CDR1 and CDR2: SGHVS and FQNEAQ. The CDR3 loop spans 16 amino acids. The CDR3 sequence is CASSLVARGAKNIQYF. For the CDR3, the DNA is TGTGCCAGCAGCTTAGTAGCGAGGGGGGCCAAAAACATTCAGTACTTC. Looking up the rest from reference TRBV7-8 and TRBJ2-4 gives the full variable domain: GAGVSQSPRYKVAKRGQDVALRCDPISGHVSLFWYQQALGQGPEFLTYFQNEAQLDKSGLPSDRFFAERPEGSVSTLKIQRTQQEDSAVYLCASSLVARGAKNIQYFGAGTRLSVL.

This clonotype was seen at least ten times. The chain combines TRBV5-1 with TRBJ2-6, with D perhaps TRBD1 (5 bases). Looked up from germline, CDR1 is SGHRS and CDR2 is YFSETQ. Deletions cut 2 bases from V and 0 bases from J, with 9 bases between. CDR3 length equals 16 residues. CDR3 sequence: CASSLPGFSGANVLTF. The CDR3 nucleotides are TGCGCCAGCAGCTTACCAGGGTTCTCTGGGGCCAACGTCCTGACTTTC.

The CDR3 nucleotides are TGTGCCAGCAGTGTTTCATGGGACAGGGAGGTATGGGATTCTCCCCAGCATTTT. This encodes CASSVSWDREVWDSPQHF. The chain carries TRBV2 and TRBJ1-5, with 9 bases identical to TRBD1. V was clipped by 4 bases and J by 10 bases; unmatched bases: 20. This CDR3 has 18 amino acids. CDR1 SNHLY and CDR2 FYNNEI come from the germline V gene. The full variable domain, rest sourced from reference TRBV2 and TRBJ1-5, is EPEVTQTPSHQVTQMGQEVILRCVPISNHLYFYWYRQILGQKVEFLVSFYNNEISEKSEIFDDQFSVERPDGSNFTLKIRSTKLEDSAMYFCASSVSWDREVWDSPQHFGDGTRLSIL.

This clonotype turned up a few times. The rearrangement joins TRBV7-2 to TRBJ2-4, with D hard to call. Germline-derived CDR1 and CDR2 are SGHTA and FQGNSA. V was shortened by 3 bases and J by 0 bases, with 6 bases between the two germline ends. The CDR3 length is 14 residues. CDR3 protein: CASSLRLAKNIQYF. The CDR3 DNA follows: TGTGCCAGCAGCTTGCGGTTAGCCAAAAACATTCAGTACTTC.

This clonotype was found many times. The chain is built from TRBV2 and TRBJ2-7; no firm D call. V was cut by 4 bases and J by 3 bases, with 4 bases left in between. Germline assignment: CDR1 SNHLY and CDR2 FYNNEI. This CDR3 has 11 residues. The CDR3 spells CASSVGYEQYF. CDR3 coding DNA: TGTGCCAGCAGTGTAGGCTACGAGCAGTACTTC.

In this sample, this clonotype is medium-sized (0.01 to 0.1%). This chain joins TRBV4-2 and TRBJ2-5; D might be TRBD1 (5 bases). This CDR3 is 16 amino acids long. V lost 1 base to trimming and J lost 4 bases, with 16 bases between them. Germline loops: CDR1 LGHNA, CDR2 YNFKEQ. This CDR3 reads CASSQVPQGSPETQYF. The CDR3 DNA reads TGTGCCAGCAGCCAAGTTCCCCAGGGCAGCCCAGAGACCCAGTACTTC.

In this sample, this clonotype is medium-sized. The gene calls are TRBV28 and TRBJ2-7; a weak D match, TRBD1 (6 bases). Looked up from germline, CDR1 is MDHEN and CDR2 is SYDVKM. This CDR3 comprises 13 residues. V lost 5 bases, J lost 2 bases, and 10 bases lay in between. The CDR3, as DNA: TGTGCCAGCAGTCTCAGGGGAACCTACGAGCAGTACGTC. As protein: CASSLRGTYEQYV.

In this sample, this clonotype is medium-sized (0.01 to 0.1%). V is TRBV6-5 and J is TRBJ1-1, with 7 bases lining up with TRBD1. The CDR3 totals 13 residues. After removal of 7 bases from V and 7 bases from J, the junction contained 9 bases not matched to a gene. Germline V gene lookup returns CDR1 MNHEY and CDR2 SVGAGI. The CDR3: CASIKGDSGEAFF. DNA for the CDR3: TGTGCCAGCATCAAAGGGGACAGTGGTGAAGCTTTCTTT.

This clonotype is labeled as medium-sized. The chain employs TRBV12-3 or TRBV12-4 and TRBJ1-2; weak D call: TRBD1 (5 bases). V was shortened by 5 bases and J by 5 bases, with 21 bases between the two germline ends. The CDR3 is made up of 16 amino acids. The CDR3 nucleotides read TGTGCCAGCAGTCGGACCGGGACGGAGATGGGATATGGCTACACCTTC. As protein: CASSRTGTEMGYGYTF.

This clonotype was counted ten times or more. The chain carries TRBV4-1 and TRBJ1-4, with a weak D call TRBD1 (6 bases). The V end lost 9 bases, the J end lost 2 bases, and 10 bases lay between the germline ends. The CDR3 length is 13 residues. Germline V gene lookup returns CDR1 MGHRA and CDR2 YSYEKL. The CDR3 protein is CASIGQTNEKLFF. The CDR3 DNA reads as TGCGCCAGTATTGGACAGACTAATGAAAAACTGTTTTTT.

The chain recombines TRBV6-5 with TRBJ1-6, with D hard to call. CDR3 length: 15 amino acids. Trimming removed 6 bases from V and 0 bases from J, with 9 bases in between. The germline gives CDR1 MNHEY, CDR2 SVGAGI. The CDR3 reads CASRKTSSYNSPLHF. CDR3 bases: TGTGCCAGCAGAAAGACCAGCTCCTATAATTCACCCCTCCACTTT.

This clonotype was recorded many times. The chain uses TRBV3-1 and TRBJ2-5, with 10 bases aligning to TRBD1. This CDR3 is built from 14 residues. With V trimmed by 4 bases and J by 2 bases, 1 base remained unmatched. The germline CDR1 and CDR2 sequences are LGHDT and YNNKEL (reference sequence). This chain's CDR3 is CASSRTGGQETQYF. As DNA, the CDR3 is TGTGCCAGCAGCCGGACAGGGGGTCAAGAGACCCAGTACTTC.

Relative to its sample, this clonotype is medium-sized. The rearrangement joins TRBV4-1 to TRBJ2-2, with TRBD1 matching 11 bases. In germline, CDR1 is MGHRA, CDR2 YSYEKL. The J segment lost 4 bases and the V segment lost 7 bases, leaving 2 bases of the junction unmatched. The CDR3 is 14 residues long. The CDR3 loop is CASTDRGLTGELFF. Written as DNA, the CDR3 is TGCGCCAGCACGGACAGGGGGCTCACCGGGGAGCTGTTTTTT.

The table lists this clonotype with many counts. V usage is TRBV7-9 and J usage is TRBJ1-2; D is perhaps TRBD1 (6 bases). The germline V gene has CDR1 SEHNR and CDR2 FQNEAQ (reference sequence). The CDR3 length is 14 residues. V was pared by 6 bases and J by 2 bases, with 13 bases between. This CDR3 reads CASRPPGANYGYTF. The CDR3 nucleotides are TGTGCCAGCAGACCGCCAGGGGCAAACTATGGCTACACCTTC. Full variable domain (remainder filled in from reference TRBV7-9 and TRBJ1-2): DTGVSQNPRHKITKRGQNVTFRCDPISEHNRLYWYRQTLGQGPEFLTYFQNEAQLEKSRLLSDRFSAERPKGSFSTLEIQRTEQGDSAMYLCASRPPGANYGYTFGSGTRLTVV.

This clonotype was observed many times. The chain recombines TRBV30 with TRBJ2-2; D uncertain. This CDR3 has 11 amino acids. CDR1 GTSNPN and CDR2 SVGIG come from the germline V gene (reference sequence). Trimming stripped 5 bases from V and 12 bases from J, with 13 bases between. The CDR3 sequence is CAWGGKGKLFF. CDR3 sequence (DNA): TGTGCCTGGGGTGGGAAAGGGAAGCTGTTTTTT.

This clonotype has a count of ten or more. The chain has TRBV3-1 and TRBJ2-2, with 7 bases identical to TRBD1. The CDR3 sequence is 15 residues long. The germline CDR1 and CDR2 sequences are LGHDT and YNNKEL (reference sequence). The J segment lost 3 bases and the V segment lost 7 bases, leaving 8 bases of the junction unmatched. The CDR3 DNA reads TGTGCCAGCACCGCGAGGGGGCCTTACACCGGGGAGCTGTTTTTT. Its protein product is CASTARGPYTGELFF. Full variable domain (rest looked up from reference TRBV3-1 and TRBJ2-2): DTAVSQTPKYLVTQMGNDKSIKCEQNLGHDTMYWYKQDSKKFLKIMFSYNNKELIINETVPNRFSPKSPDKAHLNLHINSLELGDSAVYFCASTARGPYTGELFFGEGSRLTVL.

Ten or more counts support this clonotype. The CDR3 region has the DNA TGCAGCGTTGAAGGGGGGGAGGTCCAGTACAATGAGCAGTTCTTC. Translating it yields CSVEGGEVQYNEQFF. This rearrangement joins TRBV29-1 to TRBJ2-1; perhaps TRBD2 as D (6 bases). Germline lookup yields CDR1 SQVTM and CDR2 ANQGSEA. The ends were cut back, 1 base at V and 4 bases at J, with 14 bases in the middle. The CDR3 loop spans 15 amino acids.

By share of the sample, this clonotype is medium-sized. This sequence joins TRBV9 and TRBJ2-2; maybe TRBD1 (5 bases). This CDR3 comprises 16 residues. Germline values: CDR1 SGDLS, CDR2 YYNGEE. V lost 0 bases and J 2 bases, leaving 11 bases between the germline ends. CDR3: CASSVATAANTGELFF. The CDR3 DNA reads TGTGCCAGCAGCGTAGCGACAGCCGCAAACACCGGGGAGCTGTTTTTT.

By share of the sample, this clonotype is medium-sized. The chain recombines TRBV2 with TRBJ2-5, with D possibly TRBD2 on 6 matching bases. Germline V gene data show CDR1 as SNHLY and CDR2 as FYNNEI. The CDR3 extends over 15 amino acids. V was shortened by 9 bases and J by 3 bases, with 20 bases between the two germline ends. The CDR3 region is CARTGEVAKKETQYF. CDR3 nucleotides: TGTGCCAGGACGGGGGAGGTAGCTAAGAAAGAGACCCAGTACTTC.

This clonotype showed up many times. V gene TRBV7-9 combines with J gene TRBJ1-1; D is unclear. Germline V gene data show CDR1 as SEHNR and CDR2 as FQNEAQ (reference sequence). The CDR3 spans 11 residues. The V end lost 5 bases, the J end lost 0 bases, and 1 base lay between the germline ends. The CDR3 DNA reads TGTGCCAGCAGCCTGAACACTGAAGCTTTCTTT. This sequence encodes CASSLNTEAFF.

Within the sample, this clonotype is medium-sized. The V and J genes are TRBV27 and TRBJ2-3, with a tentative D call TRBD2 (6 bases). In germline, CDR1 is MNHEY, CDR2 SMNVEV (reference sequence). The CDR3 is 14 residues long. Trimming left V 3 bases short and J 8 bases short, with 15 bases between. The DNA of the CDR3 is TGTGCCAGCAGTTTTAGCGGTTCGTCGGGTACGCAGTATTTT. Translated: CASSFSGSSGTQYF.

Ten or more counts support this clonotype. The chain carries TRBV5-1 and TRBJ2-4; 8 positions agree with TRBD2. The germline V gene has CDR1 SGHRS and CDR2 YFSETQ. Unmatched junction bases numbered 6, after V lost 4 bases and J lost 6 bases. The CDR3 spans 14 residues. The CDR3 reads CASSPYTSGNIQYF. The DNA for the CDR3 is TGCGCCAGCAGCCCCTATACTAGCGGAAACATTCAGTACTTC.

This clonotype occurred many times. V gene TRBV3-1 combines with J gene TRBJ2-1; 13 bases fit TRBD2. J gave up 4 bases and V 5 bases, and 2 bases lay outside the gene matches. CDR3 length: 15 residues. The germline V gene encodes CDR1 LGHDT and CDR2 YNNKEL (reference sequence). The CDR3 nucleotides are TGTGCCAGCAGCACGACTAGCGGGGGGTACAATGAGCAGTTCTTC. It codes for CASSTTSGGYNEQFF.

In its sample, this clonotype ranks as medium-sized. The V call is TRBV6-5, the J call TRBJ2-7; maybe TRBD2 (5 bases). Between the trimmed V and J ends, which lost 5 bases and 2 bases, there was a span of 16 bases. CDR1 is MNHEY, CDR2 SVGAGI, per germline. This CDR3 spans 15 amino acids. The CDR3 is CASSRHLGAAYEQYV. CDR3 sequence (DNA): TGTGCCAGCAGTCGACACCTGGGAGCAGCCTACGAGCAGTACGTC.

This clonotype was detected ten times or more. This sequence joins TRBV5-1 and TRBJ2-7; 9 nucleotides agree with TRBD1. The CDR3 covers 15 residues. J gave up 2 bases and V 4 bases, and 7 bases lay outside the gene matches. CDR1 SGHRS and CDR2 YFSETQ come from the germline V gene. This chain's CDR3 is CASSTTGTGTYEQYF. The CDR3, as DNA: TGCGCCAGCAGCACCACCGGGACAGGGACCTACGAGCAGTACTTC.

This clonotype is categorized as medium-sized (0.01 to 0.1%). This chain joins TRBV29-1 and TRBJ2-1; possible D gene TRBD1, 6 bases. Trimming took off 3 bases at V and 8 bases at J, with 17 bases between the two ends. This CDR3 comprises 14 residues. The germline CDR1 and CDR2 sequences are SQVTM and ANQGSEA. The CDR3 DNA follows: TGCAGCGTTGACAGGGGAGTTCGGACCGATGAGCAGTTCTTC. This gives the protein CSVDRGVRTDEQFF.